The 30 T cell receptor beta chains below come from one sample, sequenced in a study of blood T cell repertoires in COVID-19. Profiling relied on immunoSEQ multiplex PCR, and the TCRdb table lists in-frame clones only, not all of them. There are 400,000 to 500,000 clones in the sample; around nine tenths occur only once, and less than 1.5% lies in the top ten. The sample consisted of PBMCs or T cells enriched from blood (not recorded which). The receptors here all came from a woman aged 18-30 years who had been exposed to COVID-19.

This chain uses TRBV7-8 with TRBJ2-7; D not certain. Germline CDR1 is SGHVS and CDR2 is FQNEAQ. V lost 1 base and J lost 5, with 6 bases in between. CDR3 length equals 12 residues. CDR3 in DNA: TGTGCCAGCAGCTTAGGAGTCAACGAGCAGTACTTC. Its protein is CASSLGVNEQYF.

The CDR3 spells CATSSTGAHYGYTF. DNA for the CDR3: TGTGCCACCAGCAGTACAGGGGCCCACTATGGCTACACCTTC. The V and J genes are TRBV24-1 and TRBJ1-2; 7 positions agree with TRBD1. V lost 7 bases, J lost 3 bases, and 7 bases stayed unmatched. The CDR3 has 14 residues. CDR1 KGHDR and CDR2 SFDVKD come from the germline V gene.

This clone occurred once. The CDR3 nucleotides are TGTGCCAGCAGCTCGAGGGCCGGGACAGGGTCTGGAAACACCATATATTTT. It yields the protein CASSSRAGTGSGNTIYF. The chain employs TRBV11-2 and TRBJ1-3; 9 bases fit TRBD1. The junction had 8 bases not matched to a gene; V was cut back by 4 bases and J by 1 base. CDR1 SGHAT and CDR2 FQNNGV come from the germline V gene. The CDR3 extends over 17 amino acids.

The CDR3 DNA reads TGTGCCAGCAGTGTCAGGAGGGCTGAATACTATGGCTACACCTTC. It specifies CASSVRRAEYYGYTF. V gene TRBV2 combines with J gene TRBJ1-2; D gene unclear. Trimming took 4 bases from V and 3 from J, leaving 15 bases between them. CDR1 is SNHLY, CDR2 FYNNEI, per germline. CDR3 length equals 15 residues.

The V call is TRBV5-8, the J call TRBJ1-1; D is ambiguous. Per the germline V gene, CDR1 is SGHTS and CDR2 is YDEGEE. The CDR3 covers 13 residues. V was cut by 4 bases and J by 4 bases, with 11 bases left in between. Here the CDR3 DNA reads TGTGCCAGCAGCCCTCTCGTCTCCACTGAAGCTTTCTTT. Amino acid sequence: CASSPLVSTEAFF.

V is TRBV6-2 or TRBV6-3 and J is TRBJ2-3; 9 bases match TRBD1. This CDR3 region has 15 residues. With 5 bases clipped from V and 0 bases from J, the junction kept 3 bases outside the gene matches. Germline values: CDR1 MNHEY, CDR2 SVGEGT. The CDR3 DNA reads TGTGCCAGCAGTGAGGGACAGGGCAGCACAGATACGCAGTATTTT. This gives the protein CASSEGQGSTDTQYF.

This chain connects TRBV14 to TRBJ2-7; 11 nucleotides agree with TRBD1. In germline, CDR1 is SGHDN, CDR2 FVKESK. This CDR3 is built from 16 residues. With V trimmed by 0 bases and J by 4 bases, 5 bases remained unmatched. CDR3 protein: CASSQEWDRGMYEQYF. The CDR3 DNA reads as TGTGCCAGCAGCCAAGAATGGGACAGGGGGATGTACGAGCAGTACTTC.

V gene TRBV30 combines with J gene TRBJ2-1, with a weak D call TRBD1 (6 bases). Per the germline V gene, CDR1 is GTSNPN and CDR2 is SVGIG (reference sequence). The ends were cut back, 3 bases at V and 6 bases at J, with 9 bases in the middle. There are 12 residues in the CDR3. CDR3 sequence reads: CAWRGQPNEQFF. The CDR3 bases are TGTGCCTGGAGAGGACAGCCCAATGAGCAGTTCTTC.

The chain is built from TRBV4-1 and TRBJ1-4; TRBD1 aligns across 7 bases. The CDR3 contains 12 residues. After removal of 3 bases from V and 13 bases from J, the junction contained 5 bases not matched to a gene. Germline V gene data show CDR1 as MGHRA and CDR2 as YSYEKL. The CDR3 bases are TGCGCCAGCAGCCATACAGGGGAGTTACTGTTTTTT. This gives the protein CASSHTGELLFF.

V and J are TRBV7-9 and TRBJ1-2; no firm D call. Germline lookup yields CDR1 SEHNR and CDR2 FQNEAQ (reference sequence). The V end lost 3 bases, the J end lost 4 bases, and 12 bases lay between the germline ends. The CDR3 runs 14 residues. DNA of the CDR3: TGTGCCAGCAGCTTTCAGGCAGGCAGCTATGGCTACACCTTC. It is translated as CASSFQAGSYGYTF. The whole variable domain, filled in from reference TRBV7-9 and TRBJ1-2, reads DTGVSQNPRHKITKRGQNVTFRCDPISEHNRLYWYRQTLGQGPEFLTYFQNEAQLEKSRLLSDRFSAERPKGSFSTLEIQRTEQGDSAMYLCASSFQAGSYGYTFGSGTRLTVV.

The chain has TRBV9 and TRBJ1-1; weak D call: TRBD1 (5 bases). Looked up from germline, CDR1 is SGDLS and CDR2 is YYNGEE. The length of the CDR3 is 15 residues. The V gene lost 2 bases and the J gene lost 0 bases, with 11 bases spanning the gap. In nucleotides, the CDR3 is TGTGCCAGCAGCGTTACCTCGGGGGTGAACACTGAAGCTTTCTTT. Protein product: CASSVTSGVNTEAFF.

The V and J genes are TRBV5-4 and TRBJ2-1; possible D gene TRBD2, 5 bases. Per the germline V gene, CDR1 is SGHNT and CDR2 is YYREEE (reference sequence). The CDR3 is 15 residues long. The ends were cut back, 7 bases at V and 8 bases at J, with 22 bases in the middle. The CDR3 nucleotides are TGTGCCAGCCGATCCGGAGGTGAAGGCGTGGATGAGCAGTTCTTC. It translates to CASRSGGEGVDEQFF.

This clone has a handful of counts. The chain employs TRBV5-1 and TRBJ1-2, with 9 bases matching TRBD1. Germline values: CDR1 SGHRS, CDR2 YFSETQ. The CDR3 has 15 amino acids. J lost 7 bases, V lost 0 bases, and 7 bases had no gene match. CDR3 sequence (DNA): TGCGCCAGCAGCTTGGTAAGGACAGGGGAGAGTGGCTACACCTTC. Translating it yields CASSLVRTGESGYTF. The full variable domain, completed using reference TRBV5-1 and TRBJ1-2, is KAGVTQTPRYLIKTRGQQVTLSCSPISGHRSVSWYQQTPGQGLQFLFEYFSETQRNKGNFPGRFSGRQFSNSRSEMNVSTLELGDSALYLCASSLVRTGESGYTFGSGTRLTVV.

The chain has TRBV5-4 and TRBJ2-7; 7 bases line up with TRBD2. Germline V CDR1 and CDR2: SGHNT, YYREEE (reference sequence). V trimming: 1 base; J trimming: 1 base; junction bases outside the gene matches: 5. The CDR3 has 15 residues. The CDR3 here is CASSLFGGNSYEQYF. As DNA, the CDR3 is TGTGCCAGCAGCTTGTTCGGGGGGAATTCCTACGAGCAGTACTTC.

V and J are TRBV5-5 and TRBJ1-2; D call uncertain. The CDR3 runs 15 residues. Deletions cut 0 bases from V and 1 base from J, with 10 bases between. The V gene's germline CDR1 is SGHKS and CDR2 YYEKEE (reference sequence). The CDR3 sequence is CASSLARGSNYGYTF. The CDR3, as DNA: TGTGCCAGCAGCTTGGCCCGCGGCAGTAACTATGGCTACACCTTC.

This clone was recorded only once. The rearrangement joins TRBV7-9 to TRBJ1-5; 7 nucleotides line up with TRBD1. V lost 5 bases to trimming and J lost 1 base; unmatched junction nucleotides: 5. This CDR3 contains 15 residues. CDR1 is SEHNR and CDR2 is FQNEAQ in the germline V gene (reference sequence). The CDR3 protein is CASSQGDSSNQPQHF. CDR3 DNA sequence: TGTGCCAGCAGCCAAGGGGACAGCAGCAATCAGCCCCAGCATTTT.

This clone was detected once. CDR3 residues: CASSPRAMDSPLHF. CDR3 DNA sequence: TGTGCCAGCAGCCCGCGGGCGATGGATTCACCCCTCCACTTT. This chain uses TRBV11-3 with TRBJ1-6; D remains ambiguous. V lost 5 bases, J lost 8 bases, and 13 bases lay in between. Per the germline V gene, CDR1 is SGHNT and CDR2 is YENEEA. The CDR3 extends over 14 amino acids.

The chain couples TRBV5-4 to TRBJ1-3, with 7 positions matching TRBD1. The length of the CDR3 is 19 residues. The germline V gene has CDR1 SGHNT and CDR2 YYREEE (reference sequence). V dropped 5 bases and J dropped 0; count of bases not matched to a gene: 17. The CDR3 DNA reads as TGTGCCAGCAGTCAGGACGCGGGGACAGCCCTGAACTCTGGAAACACCATATATTTT. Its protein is CASSQDAGTALNSGNTIYF.

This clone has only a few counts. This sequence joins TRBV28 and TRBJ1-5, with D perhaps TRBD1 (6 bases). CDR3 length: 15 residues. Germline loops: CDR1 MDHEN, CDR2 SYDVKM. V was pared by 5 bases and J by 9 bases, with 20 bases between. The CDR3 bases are TGTGCCAGCAGTCCGACCTCGACAGGTTTGGGGCCCCAGCATTTT. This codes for CASSPTSTGLGPQHF.

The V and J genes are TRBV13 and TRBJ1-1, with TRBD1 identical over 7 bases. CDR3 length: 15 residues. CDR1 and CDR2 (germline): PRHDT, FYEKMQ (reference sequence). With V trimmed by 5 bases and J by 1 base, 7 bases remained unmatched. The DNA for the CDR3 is TGTGCCAGCAGCCGGTGGTCAGGGGGGAACACTGAAGCTTTCTTT. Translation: CASSRWSGGNTEAFF. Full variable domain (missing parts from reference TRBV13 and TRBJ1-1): AAGVIQSPRHLIKEKRETATLKCYPIPRHDTVYWYQQGPGQDPQFLISFYEKMQSDKGSIPDRFSAQQFSDYHSELNMSSLELGDSALYFCASSRWSGGNTEAFFGQGTRLTVV.

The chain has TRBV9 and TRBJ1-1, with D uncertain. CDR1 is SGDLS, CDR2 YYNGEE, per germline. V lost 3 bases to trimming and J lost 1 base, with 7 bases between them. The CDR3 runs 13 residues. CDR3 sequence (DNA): TGTGCCAGCAGCGCCGGGTCGAACACTGAAGCTTTCTTT. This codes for CASSAGSNTEAFF.

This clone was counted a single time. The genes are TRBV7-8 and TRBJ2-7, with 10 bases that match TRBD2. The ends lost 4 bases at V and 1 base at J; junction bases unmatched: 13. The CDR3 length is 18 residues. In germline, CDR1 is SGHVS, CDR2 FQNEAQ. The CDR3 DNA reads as TGTGCCAGCAGCTACCCTATACCCACTAGCGGGGAGTCCTACGAGCAGTACTTC. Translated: CASSYPIPTSGESYEQYF. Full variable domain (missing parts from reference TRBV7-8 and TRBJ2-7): GAGVSQSPRYKVAKRGQDVALRCDPISGHVSLFWYQQALGQGPEFLTYFQNEAQLDKSGLPSDRFFAERPEGSVSTLKIQRTQQEDSAVYLCASSYPIPTSGESYEQYFGPGTRLTVT.

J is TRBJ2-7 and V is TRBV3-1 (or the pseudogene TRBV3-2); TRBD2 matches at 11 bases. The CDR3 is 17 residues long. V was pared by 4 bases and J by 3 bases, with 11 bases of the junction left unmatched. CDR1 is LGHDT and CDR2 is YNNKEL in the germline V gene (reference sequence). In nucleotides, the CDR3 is TGTGCCAGCAGCCTGTTTCTAGCGGGGGGCCTTGGCTACGAGCAGTACTTC. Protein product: CASSLFLAGGLGYEQYF.

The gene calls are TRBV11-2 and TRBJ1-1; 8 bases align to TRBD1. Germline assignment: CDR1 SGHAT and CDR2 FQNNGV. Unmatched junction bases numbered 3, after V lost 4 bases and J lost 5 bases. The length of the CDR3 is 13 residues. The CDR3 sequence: CASSYTGGTEAFF. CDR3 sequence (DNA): TGTGCCAGCAGCTACACAGGGGGAACTGAAGCTTTCTTT. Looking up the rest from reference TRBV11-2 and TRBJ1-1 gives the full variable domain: EAGVAQSPRYKIIEKRQSVAFWCNPISGHATLYWYQQILGQGPKLLIQFQNNGVVDDSQLPKDRFSAERLKGVDSTLKIQPAKLEDSAVYLCASSYTGGTEAFFGQGTRLTVV.

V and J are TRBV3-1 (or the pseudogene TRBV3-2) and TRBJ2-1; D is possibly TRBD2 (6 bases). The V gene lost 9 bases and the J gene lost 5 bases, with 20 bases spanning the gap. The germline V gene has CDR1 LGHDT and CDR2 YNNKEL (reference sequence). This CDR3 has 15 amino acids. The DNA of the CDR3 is TGTGCCAGTAGCGGTAGCGAGCTATCTAACAATGAGCAGTTCTTC. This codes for CASSGSELSNNEQFF.

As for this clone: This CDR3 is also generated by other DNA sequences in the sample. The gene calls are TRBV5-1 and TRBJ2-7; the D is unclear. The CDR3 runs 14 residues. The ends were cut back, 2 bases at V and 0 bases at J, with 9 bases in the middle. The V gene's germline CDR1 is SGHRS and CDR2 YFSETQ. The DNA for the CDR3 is TGCGCCAGCAGCTTACCCTCCAGCTCCTACGAGCAGTACTTC. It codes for CASSLPSSSYEQYF.

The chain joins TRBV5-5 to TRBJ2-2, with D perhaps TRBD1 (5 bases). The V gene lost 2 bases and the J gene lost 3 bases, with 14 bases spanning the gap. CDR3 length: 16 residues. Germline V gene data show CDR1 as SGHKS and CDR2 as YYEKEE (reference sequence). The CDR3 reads CASSFLPGRDTGELFF. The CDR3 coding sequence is TGTGCCAGCAGCTTCCTCCCCGGCAGGGACACCGGGGAGCTGTTTTTT.

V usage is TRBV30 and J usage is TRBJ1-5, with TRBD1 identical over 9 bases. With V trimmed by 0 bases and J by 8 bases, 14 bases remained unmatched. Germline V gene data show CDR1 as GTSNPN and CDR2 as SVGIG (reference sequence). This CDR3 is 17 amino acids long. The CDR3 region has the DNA TGTGCCTGGAGTGTTTACAATTTTGGGACAGGGATGGAGCCCCAGCATTTT. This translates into CAWSVYNFGTGMEPQHF.

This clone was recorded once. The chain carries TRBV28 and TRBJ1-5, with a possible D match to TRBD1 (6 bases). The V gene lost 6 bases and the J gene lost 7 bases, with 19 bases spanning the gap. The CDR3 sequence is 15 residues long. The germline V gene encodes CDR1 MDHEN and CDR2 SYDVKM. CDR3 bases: TGTGCCAGCAGGGGGGGGCAGCGGCAGAAGCAGCCCCAGCATTTT. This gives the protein CASRGGQRQKQPQHF.

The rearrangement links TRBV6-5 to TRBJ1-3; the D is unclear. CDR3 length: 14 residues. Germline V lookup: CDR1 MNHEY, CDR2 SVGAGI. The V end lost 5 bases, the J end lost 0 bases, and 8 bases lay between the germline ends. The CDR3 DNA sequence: TGTGCCAGCAGTCCAAGTAGCTCTGGAAACACCATATATTTT. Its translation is CASSPSSSGNTIYF.